This T cell receptor (beta chain) was obtained from a study of control samples from healthy donors and cancer patients. Sequenced by immunoSEQ multiplex PCR; TCRdb stores in-frame clones only, minus some. The table has some 100,000 clones, roughly 92% seen once; the top ten hold about 3%. Trimming shortened V by 2 bases and J by 6 bases, and 25 bases separated the two germline ends. Germline CDR1 reads WNHNN; CDR2 reads SYGVQD (reference sequence). This CDR3 is 18 amino acids long. This clonotype was obtained from a human donor in good health. The donor label of this sample is uncertain. Sequencing was performed on blood. The chain combines TRBV10-1 with TRBJ1-2; D possibly corresponds to TRBD1 (5 bases). This CDR3 reads CASSEVAQGRLWRDGYTF. The CDR3 DNA is TGCGCCAGCAGTGAGGTGGCGCAGGGTAGGCTATGGAGAGATGGCTACACCTTC.